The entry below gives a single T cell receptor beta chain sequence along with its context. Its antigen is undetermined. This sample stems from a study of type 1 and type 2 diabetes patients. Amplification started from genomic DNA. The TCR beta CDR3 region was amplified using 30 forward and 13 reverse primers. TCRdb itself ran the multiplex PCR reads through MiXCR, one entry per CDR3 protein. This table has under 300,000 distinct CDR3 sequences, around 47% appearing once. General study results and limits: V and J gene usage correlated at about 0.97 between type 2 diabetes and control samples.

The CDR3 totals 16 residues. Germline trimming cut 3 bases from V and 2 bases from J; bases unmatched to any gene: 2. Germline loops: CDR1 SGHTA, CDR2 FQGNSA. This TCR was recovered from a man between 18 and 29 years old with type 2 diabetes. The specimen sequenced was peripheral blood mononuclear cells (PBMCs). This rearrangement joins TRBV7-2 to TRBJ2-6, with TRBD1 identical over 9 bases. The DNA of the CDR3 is TGTGCCAGCAGCTTGACAGGGGGTACTGGGGCCAACGTCCTGACTTTC. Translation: CASSLTGGTGANVLTF.